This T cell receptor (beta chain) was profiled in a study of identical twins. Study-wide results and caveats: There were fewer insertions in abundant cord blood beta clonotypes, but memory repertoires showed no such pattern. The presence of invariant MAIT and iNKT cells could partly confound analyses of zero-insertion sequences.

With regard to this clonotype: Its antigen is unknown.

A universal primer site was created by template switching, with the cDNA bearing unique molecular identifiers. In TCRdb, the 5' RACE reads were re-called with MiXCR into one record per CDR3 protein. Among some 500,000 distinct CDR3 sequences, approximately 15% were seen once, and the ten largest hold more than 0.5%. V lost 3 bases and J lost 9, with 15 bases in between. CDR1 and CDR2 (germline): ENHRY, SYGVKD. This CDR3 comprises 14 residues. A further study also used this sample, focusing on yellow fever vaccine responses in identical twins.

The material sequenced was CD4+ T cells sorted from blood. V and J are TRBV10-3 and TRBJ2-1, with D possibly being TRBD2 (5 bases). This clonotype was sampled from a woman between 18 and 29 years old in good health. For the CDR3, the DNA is TGTGCCATCAGTGACGTTAGAGGGATAGGTGAGCAGTTCTTC. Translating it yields CAISDVRGIGEQFF.